Listed here are 7 T cell receptor beta chains from one sample, sequenced in a study of cytomegalovirus exposure and HLA in healthy donors. Researchers ran the PCR with 60 Vbeta and 13 Jbeta primers. Data came from immunoSEQ multiplex PCR; TCRdb stores just in-frame clones and leaves some out. The sample lists some 220,000 clones; roughly 85% were seen once. Source material: PBMCs. The receptors here all came from a girl aged 2 to 9 in good health and CMV-seronegative.

The chain carries TRBV18 and TRBJ2-6, with D possibly TRBD1 on 5 matching bases. Trimming shortened V by 6 bases and J by 2 bases, and 17 bases separated the two germline ends. CDR1 KGHSH and CDR2 LQKENI come from the germline V gene. The CDR3 runs to 17 residues. In nucleotides, the CDR3 is TGTGCCAGCTCCCCGACCAGGGTATATGCTGGGGCCAACGTCCTGACTTTC. This sequence encodes CASSPTRVYAGANVLTF.

The chain is built from TRBV5-4 and TRBJ2-7, with 12 bases aligning to TRBD2. The V gene's germline CDR1 is SGHNT and CDR2 YYREEE (reference sequence). The CDR3 extends over 17 amino acids. Unmatched junction bases numbered 10, after V lost 3 bases and J lost 3 bases. The CDR3 DNA follows: TGTGCCAGCAGCTCGGGCATGTCTAGCGGGAGGGGCTACGAGCAGTACTTC. Translation: CASSSGMSSGRGYEQYF.

A single count supports this clone. The CDR3 reads CASSAPGGPQHF. CDR3 nucleotide sequence: TGCGCCAGCAGCGCCCCCGGGGGGCCCCAGCATTTT. The chain couples TRBV4-1 to TRBJ1-5, with D possibly matching TRBD1 (5 bases). CDR1 is MGHRA and CDR2 is YSYEKL in the germline V gene. The V end was cut by 5 bases, the J end by 9 bases, with 11 bases between. The CDR3 runs 12 residues.

The chain recombines TRBV7-7 with TRBJ2-2; maybe TRBD2 (6 bases). Trimming took off 5 bases at V and 1 base at J, with 11 bases between the two ends. The CDR3 has 15 amino acids. Germline assignment: CDR1 SSHAT and CDR2 FNYEAQ (reference sequence). CDR3 protein: CASSPGSGNTGELFF. The CDR3 region has the DNA TGTGCCAGCAGCCCCGGGAGTGGGAACACCGGGGAGCTGTTTTTT.

The J gene is TRBJ1-1, the V gene TRBV7-8; 10 bases match TRBD1. The CDR3 totals 16 residues. CDR1 and CDR2 from the germline V gene are SGHVS and FQNEAQ. J gave up 1 base and V 6 bases, and 8 bases lay outside the gene matches. In DNA, the CDR3 is TGTGCCAGCAGATCCGACAGGGGGCCCAAGAACACTGAAGCTTTCTTT. It yields the protein CASRSDRGPKNTEAFF.

The rearrangement links TRBV6-5 to TRBJ2-7, with D unclear. The CDR3 totals 14 residues. The germline V gene encodes CDR1 MNHEY and CDR2 SVGAGI. The V end was cut by 4 bases, the J end by 3 bases, with 13 bases between. The CDR3: CASSLTLGYYEQYF. In DNA form, the CDR3 reads TGTGCCAGCAGTTTGACCCTAGGCTACTACGAGCAGTACTTC.

V usage is TRBV2 and J usage is TRBJ1-1; D unclear. The germline V gene encodes CDR1 SNHLY and CDR2 FYNNEI. V was clipped by 6 bases and J by 4 bases, with 18 bases between them. The CDR3 is 15 amino acids. In nucleotides, the CDR3 is TGTGCCAGCAGGCCCTTGAGGGTAGAGAGCACTGAAGCTTTCTTT. Translating gives CASRPLRVESTEAFF.